The clone carrying this T cell receptor beta chain was seen a few times. Its antigen is still unknown. This entry belongs to a study of vaccination effects on CD4 cells after COVID-19. Germline assignment: CDR1 SGDLS and CDR2 YYNGEE. The CDR3 extends over 14 amino acids. The V end was cut by 0 bases, the J end by 3 bases, with 8 bases between. Data came from immunoSEQ multiplex PCR; TCRdb stores just in-frame clones and leaves some out. The sample consists of under 80,000 clones, 60% to 75% of them appearing once. With the ViraFEST assay, the study expanded antigen-specific CD4+ T cells using viral peptide pools, then sequenced them. The culture ran for roughly 10 days before CD4+ T cells were isolated. Either the mRNA-1273 or the BNT162b2 vaccine was given to participants as two doses. Cells had half their medium changed to IL-2 medium on days 3 and 7.

Here the sequenced sample was CD4+ T cells from PBMCs cultured with HCoV-229E spike peptides, taken after COVID-19 vaccination. The V gene is TRBV9, the J gene TRBJ2-3, with D perhaps matching TRBD1 (5 bases). The TCR was taken from a human donor who received a COVID-19 vaccine. The CDR3 here is CASSVGQGTDTQYF. The CDR3 coding sequence is TGTGCCAGCAGCGTAGGTCAGGGAACAGATACGCAGTATTTT.